Listed below are T cell receptor beta chains from one sample, sequenced in a study of CD4+ T cells in melanoma. The table came from immunoSEQ multiplex PCR; TCRdb's copy has only in-frame clones and leaves some out. The data contain around 19,000 clones, around 85% of them singletons. The sample consisted of cells from a culture (not recorded whether cultured in vitro). The receptors were sampled from a human donor with melanoma. The conserved cysteine and the conserved F or W are not part of the CDR3 here.

cdr3_length: 13
j_call: TRBJ2-1
v_call: TRBV19
cdr3_aa: ASSIRRGIYNEQF

cdr3_length: 11
j_call: TRBJ2-7
v_call: TRBV4-1
cdr3_aa: ASSQAFFYEQY

cdr3_length: 12
j_call: TRBJ2-3
v_call: TRBV2
cdr3_aa: ASLGFGGADTQY

cdr3_length: 12
j_call: TRBJ1-2
v_call: TRBV5-1
cdr3_aa: ASSFEGLGYGYT

cdr3_length: 15
j_call: TRBJ2-3
v_call: TRBV4-1
cdr3_aa: ASSQGWLAASTDTQY

cdr3_length: 14
j_call: TRBJ2-1
v_call: TRBV11-2
cdr3_aa: ASRYGAGDSYNEQF

cdr3_length: 11
j_call: TRBJ1-2
v_call: TRBV30
cdr3_aa: AWSRDGSYGYT

cdr3_length: 12
j_call: TRBJ1-1
v_call: TRBV29-1
cdr3_aa: SVETGQGWTEAF

cdr3_length: 12
j_call: TRBJ1-1
v_call: TRBV11-2
cdr3_aa: ASSRMAGDTEAF

cdr3_length: 11
j_call: TRBJ1-1
v_call: TRBV7-3
cdr3_aa: ASSLTGNTEAF

cdr3_length: 11
j_call: TRBJ1-2
v_call: TRBV21-1
cdr3_aa: ASSKGAGFRYT

cdr3_length: 10
j_call: TRBJ2-7
v_call: TRBV10-3
cdr3_aa: AISEEGGEQY

cdr3_length: 12
j_call: TRBJ1-2
v_call: TRBV6-1
cdr3_aa: ASTRQGEDYGYT

cdr3_length: 12
j_call: TRBJ1-2
v_call: TRBV30
cdr3_aa: AWSFYGALYGYT

cdr3_length: 12
j_call: TRBJ1-5
v_call: TRBV18
cdr3_aa: ASSPAGGSGAQH

cdr3_length: 11
j_call: TRBJ2-7
v_call: TRBV5-4
cdr3_aa: ASSPFSSYEQY

cdr3_length: 16
j_call: TRBJ2-6
v_call: TRBV27
cdr3_aa: ASSLKGRRQSGANVLT

cdr3_length: 15
j_call: TRBJ2-1
v_call: TRBV11-2
cdr3_aa: ASSLERGRGHRNEQF

cdr3_length: 16
j_call: TRBJ2-6
v_call: TRBV19
cdr3_aa: ASSIRPTGDSGANVLT

cdr3_length: 14
j_call: TRBJ1-5
v_call: TRBV2
cdr3_aa: ASRPLGRGADQPQH

cdr3_length: 11
j_call: TRBJ1-2
v_call: TRBV7-2
cdr3_aa: ASSFKQNYGYT

cdr3_length: 12
j_call: TRBJ2-1
v_call: TRBV5-5
cdr3_aa: ASSLVTLANEQF

cdr3_length: 12
j_call: TRBJ2-3
v_call: TRBV5-4
cdr3_aa: ASSGGQGYDTQY

cdr3_length: 12
j_call: TRBJ2-7
v_call: TRBV30
cdr3_aa: AYARGQGSYEQY

cdr3_length: 11
j_call: TRBJ1-3
v_call: TRBV29-1
cdr3_aa: SVVKGSGNTIY